Shown below are 8 T cell receptor beta chains from a single sample sequenced in a study of OX40 agonist ivuxolimab in advanced cancers. Using immunoSEQ multiplex PCR, the repertoire was profiled, and TCRdb retains in-frame clones only, with some absent. This repertoire shows some 70,000 clones, around 82% found once; its top ten account for roughly 2.1%. The source was CD4+ or CD8+ T cells sorted from blood, collected in a trial of the OX40 agonist ivuxolimab. The receptors here all came from an adult with an advanced solid tumor such as melanoma, head and neck, liver or kidney cancer.

V is TRBV6-1 and J is TRBJ2-3, with 9 nucleotides matching TRBD2. The V and J ends lost 3 bases and 0 bases, in that order; junction bases with no gene match: 10. Germline assignment: CDR1 MNHNS and CDR2 SASEGT. The CDR3 covers 18 residues. The CDR3 loop is CASSEIWAGGVSTDTQYF. CDR3 coding DNA: TGTGCCAGCAGTGAGATATGGGCGGGGGGGGTTAGCACAGATACGCAGTATTTT.

This chain uses TRBV20-1 with TRBJ1-1; D possibly corresponds to TRBD1 (5 bases). Trimming shortened V by 6 bases and J by 8 bases, and 13 bases separated the two germline ends. The CDR3 consists of 11 residues. Looked up from germline, CDR1 is DFQATT and CDR2 is SNEGSKA (reference sequence). CDR3 loop: CSAQDRIEAFF. DNA for the CDR3: TGCAGTGCACAGGACCGGATAGAAGCTTTCTTT.

The CDR3 spells CASSLGGIRNEKLFF. CDR3 bases: TGTGCCAGCAGTTTAGGGGGGATAAGGAATGAAAAACTGTTTTTT. The V and J genes are TRBV28 and TRBJ1-4; D perhaps matches TRBD1 (5 bases). Looked up from germline, CDR1 is MDHEN and CDR2 is SYDVKM. The V gene lost 2 bases and the J gene lost 5 bases, with 12 bases spanning the gap. The CDR3 is made up of 15 amino acids.

This clone was counted a single time. This rearrangement joins TRBV30 to TRBJ2-5; D is unresolved. Germline CDR1 GTSNPN, CDR2 SVGIG (reference sequence). Trimming removed 4 bases at V and 1 base at J, with 7 bases between. This CDR3 is built from 12 residues. The DNA of the CDR3 is TGTGCCTGGACTCCCTCCCAAGAGACCCAGTACTTC. Protein product: CAWTPSQETQYF.

The chain joins TRBV5-5 to TRBJ2-1, with TRBD2 identical over 9 bases. The germline V gene encodes CDR1 SGHKS and CDR2 YYEKEE (reference sequence). V dropped 0 bases and J dropped 5; count of bases not matched to a gene: 6. This CDR3 spans 16 amino acids. CDR3 coding DNA: TGTGCCAGCAGCTTGGAGAGACTAGCGGCGAACAATGAGCAGTTCTTC. Residues: CASSLERLAANNEQFF.

V usage is TRBV28 and J usage is TRBJ1-1, with unresolved D. V was clipped by 6 bases and J by 2 bases, with 13 bases between them. The germline gives CDR1 MDHEN, CDR2 SYDVKM. The CDR3 is 14 amino acids. CDR3 nucleotides: TGTGCCAGCAGAATGGTCGGGCGCAACACTGAAGCTTTCTTT. Translated, it gives CASRMVGRNTEAFF.

The chain couples TRBV9 to TRBJ2-5; D is unresolved. The germline CDR1 and CDR2 sequences are SGDLS and YYNGEE. Trimming took off 1 base at V and 0 bases at J, with 7 bases between the two ends. The CDR3 is 14 amino acids. The CDR3 here is CASSVRQNQETQYF. The CDR3 coding sequence is TGTGCCAGCAGCGTACGGCAGAACCAAGAGACCCAGTACTTC.

This clone was seen more than once but under ten times. This chain uses TRBV19 with TRBJ1-2; D is possibly TRBD1 (5 bases). Deletions cut 2 bases from V and 5 bases from J, with 15 bases between. CDR1 LNHDA and CDR2 SQIVND come from the germline V gene (reference sequence). This CDR3 is built from 15 residues. The CDR3 coding sequence is TGTGCCAGTAGTATAACGCTACGAGGGGTATATGGCTACACCTTC. Translated: CASSITLRGVYGYTF.